This TCR beta chain is from a study of T cells expressing NK-cell markers. Libraries used 5'RACE template switching adding universal primer site and UMIs. Using the 5' RACE reads, TCRdb records one entry per CDR3 protein without DNA. Here the sample table reports over 120,000 distinct CDR3 sequences. This CDR3 region has 11 residues. Germline V CDR1 and CDR2: SGHTA, FQGNSA. The specimen sequenced was blood T cells: a sorted CD56 or NKG2C T cell subset, CD4+ or CD8+ T cells, or bulk PBMC T cells (not recorded which). The rearrangement uses TRBV7-2 and TRBJ2-5; checking the TCRdb D call of TRBD1 is not possible without DNA. The clonotype comes from a man younger than 35 in good health. CDR3 in amino acids: CALQGDGTQYF.